The 16 T cell receptor beta chains below all came from one sample that was sequenced in a study of blood T cell repertoires in COVID-19. Measured with immunoSEQ multiplex PCR; TCRdb has only the in-frame clones, and not every one. The sample has 110,000 to 150,000 clones, around 83% seen once. Material for sequencing was peripheral blood. All receptors come from an elderly woman with acute or convalescent COVID-19.

The chain joins TRBV4-1 to TRBJ2-3, with D perhaps TRBD1 (6 bases). The germline gives CDR1 MGHRA, CDR2 YSYEKL. V lost 0 bases and J 5 bases, leaving 9 bases between the germline ends. This CDR3 has 14 amino acids. For the CDR3, the DNA is TGCGCCAGCAGCCAAGAGGGGACAATAGATACGCAGTATTTT. Amino acids: CASSQEGTIDTQYF.

The chain joins TRBV6-6 to TRBJ2-2; D is ambiguous. V was clipped by 4 bases and J by 5 bases, with 8 bases between them. The germline V gene has CDR1 MNHNY and CDR2 SVGAGI (reference sequence). The CDR3 has 13 amino acids. The CDR3 here is CASSLLNTGELFF. The CDR3 nucleotides read TGTGCCAGCAGTTTACTTAATACCGGGGAGCTGTTTTTT.

The chain recombines TRBV19 with TRBJ2-4; TRBD2 aligns across 9 bases. CDR3 length: 14 residues. The germline CDR1 and CDR2 sequences are LNHDA and SQIVND (reference sequence). The ends lost 5 bases at V and 8 bases at J; junction bases unmatched: 7. CDR3: CASSSAGGLDIQYF. CDR3 nucleotides: TGTGCCAGTAGTTCCGCGGGGGGGCTCGACATTCAGTACTTC.

The CDR3 protein is CASSLLDTGRNTEAFF. The CDR3 nucleotides read TGTGCCAGCAGCCTCCTGGACACAGGGAGGAACACTGAAGCTTTCTTT. The chain recombines TRBV3-1 (or the pseudogene TRBV3-2) with TRBJ1-1; weak D call: TRBD1 (6 bases). This CDR3 contains 16 residues. Trimming took off 4 bases at V and 1 base at J, with 16 bases between the two ends. The germline gives CDR1 LGHDT, CDR2 YNNKEL (reference sequence).

The V gene is TRBV6-6, the J gene TRBJ1-2; 8 bases align to TRBD1. Germline V CDR1 and CDR2: MNHNY, SVGAGI (reference sequence). V trimming: 2 bases; J trimming: 4 bases; junction bases outside the gene matches: 6. The CDR3 spans 15 residues. CDR3 residues: CASSYGGGQAYGYTF. The DNA for the CDR3 is TGTGCCAGCAGTTACGGGGGGGGACAGGCCTATGGCTACACCTTC.

As concerns this clone: Other DNA sequences within the sample encode an identical CDR3. The chain employs TRBV4-2 and TRBJ1-5; D not resolved. The length of the CDR3 is 13 residues. CDR1 is LGHNA and CDR2 is YNFKEQ in the germline V gene. The ends were cut back, 0 bases at V and 7 bases at J, with 7 bases in the middle. The CDR3 region is CASSQEAGQPQHF. The CDR3 DNA reads TGTGCCAGCAGCCAAGAAGCAGGCCAGCCCCAGCATTTT.

V and J are TRBV3-1 (or the pseudogene TRBV3-2) and TRBJ2-5, with TRBD1 matching over 7 bases. This CDR3 is built from 16 residues. From germline, CDR1 is LGHDT and CDR2 YNNKEL (reference sequence). Trimming cost V 0 bases and J 2 bases; bases outside gene matches: 6. CDR3: CASSQDWETGQETQYF. Written as DNA, the CDR3 is TGTGCCAGCAGCCAAGATTGGGAGACAGGGCAAGAGACCCAGTACTTC.

This clone was picked up one time. The gene calls are TRBV4-1 and TRBJ2-7, with D perhaps TRBD1 (6 bases). V was cut by 1 base and J by 1 base, with 11 bases left in between. CDR1 and CDR2 from the germline V gene are MGHRA and YSYEKL. There are 15 residues in the CDR3. In DNA, the CDR3 is TGCGCCAGCAGCCAAGTTCCTGGACAGTCCTACGAGCAGTACTTC. It codes for CASSQVPGQSYEQYF.

The J gene is TRBJ1-4, the V gene TRBV6-5, with D tentatively TRBD1 (6 bases). The CDR3 has 15 amino acids. The germline CDR1 and CDR2 sequences are MNHEY and SVGAGI. Trimming took off 2 bases at V and 7 bases at J, with 14 bases between the two ends. This CDR3 reads CASSYGGRRGEKLFF. CDR3 sequence (DNA): TGTGCCAGCAGTTACGGGGGCAGGCGAGGTGAAAAACTGTTTTTT.

This chain joins TRBV5-1 and TRBJ1-3; D remains unclear. CDR1 and CDR2 (germline): SGHRS, YFSETQ. V lost 2 bases and J lost 0, with 9 bases in between. There are 15 residues in the CDR3. CDR3 region: CASSLGGTSGNTIYF. CDR3 sequence (DNA): TGCGCCAGCAGCTTAGGAGGCACCTCTGGAAACACCATATATTTT.

This chain links TRBV4-3 with TRBJ1-1; a weak D match, TRBD1 (5 bases). CDR3 length: 16 residues. The V gene's germline CDR1 is LGHNA and CDR2 YSLEER. V was cut by 3 bases and J by 6 bases, with 20 bases left in between. In DNA, the CDR3 is TGCGCCAGCAGCCAGGTGCAAGTAGTCCGGGGGTCTGAAGCTTTCTTT. Its translation is CASSQVQVVRGSEAFF.

The chain couples TRBV12-3 or TRBV12-4 to TRBJ2-3, with 9 bases matching TRBD1. The CDR3 is made up of 12 amino acids. V gave up 7 bases and J gave up 13 bases; unmatched junction bases: 9. The DNA for the CDR3 is TGTGCCAGCACTAAAGGGACAGGGCCTAAGTATTTT. Protein sequence: CASTKGTGPKYF.

The rearrangement links TRBV4-2 to TRBJ2-1; 9 positions match TRBD2. Germline V gives CDR1 LGHNA, CDR2 YNFKEQ. CDR3 length: 15 amino acids. V lost 5 bases and J lost 4; bases outside the gene matches: 6. In DNA, the CDR3 is TGTGCCAGCAGCTCCTTAGCGGGAGATTACAATGAGCAGTTCTTC. Amino acids: CASSSLAGDYNEQFF.

The V and J genes are TRBV6-5 and TRBJ1-1, with TRBD1 matching over 9 bases. The CDR3 extends over 14 amino acids. V lost 5 bases to trimming and J lost 5 bases; unmatched junction nucleotides: 6. Germline V CDR1 and CDR2: MNHEY, SVGAGI. CDR3 bases: TGTGCCAGCAGTCGGACAGGGGTTACGACTGAAGCTTTCTTT. This sequence encodes CASSRTGVTTEAFF.

This clone was seen only once. An end of the junction differs from the germline gene, which may be a read error. The rearrangement links TRBV7-2 to TRBJ2-7, with D possibly being TRBD2 (5 bases). Germline V gene sequence: CDR1 SGHTA, CDR2 FQGNSA. CDR3 size: 13 residues. This CDR3 reads CASSFASGGGENF. CDR3 nucleotide sequence: TGTGCCAGCAGCTTTGCGTCGGGTGGAGGAGAGAACTTC.

The rearrangement uses TRBV5-6 and TRBJ1-3; unclear D gene. The V end lost 2 bases, the J end lost 0 bases, and 6 bases lay between the germline ends. Germline loops: CDR1 SGHDT, CDR2 YYEEEE. CDR3 length: 14 amino acids. The DNA of the CDR3 is TGTGCCAGCAGCTTTCTTCTCTCTGGAAACACCATATATTTT. Its protein product is CASSFLLSGNTIYF.